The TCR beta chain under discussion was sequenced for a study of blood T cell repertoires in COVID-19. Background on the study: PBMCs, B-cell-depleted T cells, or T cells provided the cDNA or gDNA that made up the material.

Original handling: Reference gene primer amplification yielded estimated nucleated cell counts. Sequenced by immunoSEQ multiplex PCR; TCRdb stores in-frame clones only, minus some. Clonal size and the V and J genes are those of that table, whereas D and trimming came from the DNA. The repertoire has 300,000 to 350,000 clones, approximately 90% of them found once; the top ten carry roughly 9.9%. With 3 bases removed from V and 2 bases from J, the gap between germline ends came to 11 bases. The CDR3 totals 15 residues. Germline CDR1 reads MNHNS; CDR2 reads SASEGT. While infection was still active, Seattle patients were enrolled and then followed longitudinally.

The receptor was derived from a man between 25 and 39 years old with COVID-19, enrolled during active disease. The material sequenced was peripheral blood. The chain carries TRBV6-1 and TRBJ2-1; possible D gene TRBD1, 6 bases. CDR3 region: CASSDEGQPYNEQFF. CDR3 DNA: TGTGCCAGCAGTGACGAAGGACAGCCCTACAATGAGCAGTTCTTC.